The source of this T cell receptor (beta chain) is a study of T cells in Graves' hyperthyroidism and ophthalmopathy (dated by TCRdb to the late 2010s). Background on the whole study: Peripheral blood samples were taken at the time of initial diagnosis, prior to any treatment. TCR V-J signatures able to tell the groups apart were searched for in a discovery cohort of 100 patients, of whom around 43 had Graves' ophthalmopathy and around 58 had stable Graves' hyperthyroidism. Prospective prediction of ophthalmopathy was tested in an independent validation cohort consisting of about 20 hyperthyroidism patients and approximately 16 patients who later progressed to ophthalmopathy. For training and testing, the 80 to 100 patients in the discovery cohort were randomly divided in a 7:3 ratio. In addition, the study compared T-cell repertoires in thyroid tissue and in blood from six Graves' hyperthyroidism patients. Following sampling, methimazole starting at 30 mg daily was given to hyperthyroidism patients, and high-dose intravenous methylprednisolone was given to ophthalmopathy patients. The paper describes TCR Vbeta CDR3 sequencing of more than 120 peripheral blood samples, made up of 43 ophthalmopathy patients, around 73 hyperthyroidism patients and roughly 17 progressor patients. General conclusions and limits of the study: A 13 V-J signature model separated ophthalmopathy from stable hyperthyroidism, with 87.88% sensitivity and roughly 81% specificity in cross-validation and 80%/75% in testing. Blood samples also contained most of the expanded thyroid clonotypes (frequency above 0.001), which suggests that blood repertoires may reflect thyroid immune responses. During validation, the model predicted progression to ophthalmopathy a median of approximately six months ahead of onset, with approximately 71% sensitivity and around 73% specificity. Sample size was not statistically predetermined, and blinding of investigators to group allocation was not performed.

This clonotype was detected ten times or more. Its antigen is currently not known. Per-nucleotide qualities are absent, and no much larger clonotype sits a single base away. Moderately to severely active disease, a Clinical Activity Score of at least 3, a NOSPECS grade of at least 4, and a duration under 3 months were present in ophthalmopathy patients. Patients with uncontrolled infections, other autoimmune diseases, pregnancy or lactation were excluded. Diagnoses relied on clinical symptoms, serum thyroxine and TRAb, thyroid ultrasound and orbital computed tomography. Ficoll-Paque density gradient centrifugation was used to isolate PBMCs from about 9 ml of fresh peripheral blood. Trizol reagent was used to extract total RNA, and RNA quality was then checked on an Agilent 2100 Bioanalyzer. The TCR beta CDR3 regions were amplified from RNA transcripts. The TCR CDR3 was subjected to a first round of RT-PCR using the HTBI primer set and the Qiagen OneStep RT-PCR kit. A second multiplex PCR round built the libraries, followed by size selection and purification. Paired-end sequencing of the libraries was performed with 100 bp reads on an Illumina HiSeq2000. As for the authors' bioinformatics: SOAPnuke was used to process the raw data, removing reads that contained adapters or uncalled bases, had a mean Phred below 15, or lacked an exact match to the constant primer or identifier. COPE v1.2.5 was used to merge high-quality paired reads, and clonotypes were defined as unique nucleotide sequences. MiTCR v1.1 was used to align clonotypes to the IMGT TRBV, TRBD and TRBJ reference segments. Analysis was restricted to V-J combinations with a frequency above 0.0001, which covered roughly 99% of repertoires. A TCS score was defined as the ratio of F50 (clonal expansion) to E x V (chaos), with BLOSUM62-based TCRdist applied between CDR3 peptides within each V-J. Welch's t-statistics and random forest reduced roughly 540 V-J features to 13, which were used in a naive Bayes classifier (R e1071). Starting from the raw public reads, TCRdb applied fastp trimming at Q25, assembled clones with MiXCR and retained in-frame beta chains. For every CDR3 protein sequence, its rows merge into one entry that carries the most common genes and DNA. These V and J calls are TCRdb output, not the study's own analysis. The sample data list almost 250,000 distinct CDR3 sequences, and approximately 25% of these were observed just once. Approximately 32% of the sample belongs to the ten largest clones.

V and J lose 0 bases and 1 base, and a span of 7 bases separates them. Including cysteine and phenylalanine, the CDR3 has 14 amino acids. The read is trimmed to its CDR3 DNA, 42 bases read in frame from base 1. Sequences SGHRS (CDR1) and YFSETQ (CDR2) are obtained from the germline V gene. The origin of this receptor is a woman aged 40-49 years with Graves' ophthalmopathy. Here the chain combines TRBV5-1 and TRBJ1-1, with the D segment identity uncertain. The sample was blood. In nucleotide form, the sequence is TGCGCCAGCAGCTTGGCTGGCTGGAACACTGAAGCTTTCTTT. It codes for CASSLAGWNTEAFF.